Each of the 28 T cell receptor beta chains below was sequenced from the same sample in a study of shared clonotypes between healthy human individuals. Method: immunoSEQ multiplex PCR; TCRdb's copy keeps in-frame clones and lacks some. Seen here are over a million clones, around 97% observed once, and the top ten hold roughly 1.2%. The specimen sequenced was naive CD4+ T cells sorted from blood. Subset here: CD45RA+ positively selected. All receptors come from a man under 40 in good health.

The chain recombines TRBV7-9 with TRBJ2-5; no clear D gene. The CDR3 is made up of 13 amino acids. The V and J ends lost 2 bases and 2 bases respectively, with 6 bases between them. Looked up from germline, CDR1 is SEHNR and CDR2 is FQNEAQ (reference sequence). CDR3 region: CASSLMAQETQYF. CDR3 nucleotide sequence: TGTGCCAGCAGCTTAATGGCTCAAGAGACCCAGTACTTC.

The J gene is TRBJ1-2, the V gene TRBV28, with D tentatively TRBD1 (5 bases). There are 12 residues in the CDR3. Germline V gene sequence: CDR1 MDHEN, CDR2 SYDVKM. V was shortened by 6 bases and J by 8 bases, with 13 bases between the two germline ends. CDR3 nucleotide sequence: TGTGCCAGCAGCGAGGGGTTTGGGGGCTACACCTTC. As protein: CASSEGFGGYTF.

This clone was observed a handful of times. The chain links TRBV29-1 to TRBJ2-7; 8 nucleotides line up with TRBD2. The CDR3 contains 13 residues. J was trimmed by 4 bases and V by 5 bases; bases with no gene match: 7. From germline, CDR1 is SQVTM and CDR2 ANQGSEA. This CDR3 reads CSVSGGPTYEQYF. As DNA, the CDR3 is TGCAGCGTTAGCGGGGGCCCCACTTACGAGCAGTACTTC.

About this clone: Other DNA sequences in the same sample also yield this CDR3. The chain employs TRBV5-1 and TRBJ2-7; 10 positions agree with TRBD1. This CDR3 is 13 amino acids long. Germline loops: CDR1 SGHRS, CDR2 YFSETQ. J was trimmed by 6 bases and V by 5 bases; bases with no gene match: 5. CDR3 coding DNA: TGCGCCAGCAGTTTCGGACAGGGGGGCGAGCAGTACTTC. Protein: CASSFGQGGEQYF.

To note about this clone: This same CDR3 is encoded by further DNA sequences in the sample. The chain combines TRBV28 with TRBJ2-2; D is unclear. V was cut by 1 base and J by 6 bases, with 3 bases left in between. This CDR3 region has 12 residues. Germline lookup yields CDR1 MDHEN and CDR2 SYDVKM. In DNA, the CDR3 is TGTGCCAGCAGTTTATTGGCCGGGGAGCTGTTTTTT. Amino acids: CASSLLAGELFF. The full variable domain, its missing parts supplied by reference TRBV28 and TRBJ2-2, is DVKVTQSSRYLVKRTGEKVFLECVQDMDHENMFWYRQDPGLGLRLIYFSYDVKMKEKGDIPEGYSVSREKKERFSLILESASTNQTSMYLCASSLLAGELFFGEGSRLTVL.

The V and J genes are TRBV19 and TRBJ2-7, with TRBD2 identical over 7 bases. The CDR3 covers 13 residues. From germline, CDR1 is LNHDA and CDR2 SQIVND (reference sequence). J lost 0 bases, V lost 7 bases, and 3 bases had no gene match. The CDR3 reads CASTGGDSYEQYF. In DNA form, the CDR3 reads TGTGCCAGTACGGGAGGCGACTCCTACGAGCAGTACTTC.

The CDR3 sequence is CASSLGLLEYEQYF. The CDR3 DNA reads TGCGCCAGCAGCTTGGGTTTGCTGGAGTACGAGCAGTACTTC. V gene TRBV5-1 combines with J gene TRBJ2-5; no clear D. Matching the DNA end better, TRBJ2-7 makes the J call doubtful. The V gene's germline CDR1 is SGHRS and CDR2 YFSETQ. CDR3 length: 14 amino acids.

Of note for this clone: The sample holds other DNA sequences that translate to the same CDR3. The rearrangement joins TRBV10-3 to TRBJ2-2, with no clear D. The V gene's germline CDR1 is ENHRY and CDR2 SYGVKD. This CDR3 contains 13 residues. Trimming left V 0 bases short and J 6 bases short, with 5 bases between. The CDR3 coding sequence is TGTGCCATCAGTGAGTCGAGACCCGGGGAGCTGTTTTTT. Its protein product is CAISESRPGELFF.

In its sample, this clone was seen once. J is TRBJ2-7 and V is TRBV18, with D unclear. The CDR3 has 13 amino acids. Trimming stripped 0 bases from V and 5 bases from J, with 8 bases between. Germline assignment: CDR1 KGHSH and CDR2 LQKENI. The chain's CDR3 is CASSPPARDEQYF. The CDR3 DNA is TGTGCCAGCTCACCACCCGCTCGGGACGAGCAGTACTTC.

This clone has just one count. This chain's CDR3 is CASSFGTGGYNEQFF. Written as DNA, the CDR3 is TGTGCCAGCAGCTTCGGGACAGGGGGCTACAATGAGCAGTTCTTC. This chain uses TRBV5-4 with TRBJ2-1, with 11 bases aligning to TRBD1. Looked up from germline, CDR1 is SGHNT and CDR2 is YYREEE (reference sequence). V shed 2 bases, J shed 3 bases, and the junction held 1 base outside the gene matches. This CDR3 is 15 amino acids long.

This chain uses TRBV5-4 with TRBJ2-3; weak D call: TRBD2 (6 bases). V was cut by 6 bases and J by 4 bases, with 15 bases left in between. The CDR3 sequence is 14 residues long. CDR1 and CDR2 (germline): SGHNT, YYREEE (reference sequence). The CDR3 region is CASNIHSGADTQYF. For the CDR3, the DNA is TGTGCCAGCAACATCCACTCGGGGGCAGATACGCAGTATTTT.

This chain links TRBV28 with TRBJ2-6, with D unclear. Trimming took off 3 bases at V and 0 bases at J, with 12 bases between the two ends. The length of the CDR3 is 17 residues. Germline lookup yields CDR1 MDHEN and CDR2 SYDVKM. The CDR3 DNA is TGTGCCAGCAGTTTTGCAGGACCCCTCTCTGGGGCCAACGTCCTGACTTTC. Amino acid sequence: CASSFAGPLSGANVLTF.

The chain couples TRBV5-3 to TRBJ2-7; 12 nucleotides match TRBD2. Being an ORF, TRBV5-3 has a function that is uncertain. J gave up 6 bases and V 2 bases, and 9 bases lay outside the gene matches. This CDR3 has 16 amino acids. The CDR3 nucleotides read TGTGCCAGAAGCTTCTGCCTAGCGGGAGGGCCTAGCGAGCAGTACTTC. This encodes CARSFCLAGGPSEQYF.

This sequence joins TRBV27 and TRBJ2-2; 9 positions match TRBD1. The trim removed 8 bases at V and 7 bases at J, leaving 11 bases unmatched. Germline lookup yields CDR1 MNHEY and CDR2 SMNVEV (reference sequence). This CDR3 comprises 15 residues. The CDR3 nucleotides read TGTGCCAGCGGGACGACAGGGGGGCGTCACGGGGAGCTGTTTTTT. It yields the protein CASGTTGGRHGELFF.

The DNA for the CDR3 is TGTGCCAGCAGCCAGAGGGGCTATGACGAGCAGTACTTC. Translated, it gives CASSQRGYDEQYF. The genes are TRBV7-8 and TRBJ2-7, with D perhaps assigned TRBD1 or TRBD2 (5 bases each). The V gene's germline CDR1 is SGHVS and CDR2 FQNEAQ. V lost 5 bases and J lost 5, with 13 bases in between. The CDR3 is 13 amino acids.

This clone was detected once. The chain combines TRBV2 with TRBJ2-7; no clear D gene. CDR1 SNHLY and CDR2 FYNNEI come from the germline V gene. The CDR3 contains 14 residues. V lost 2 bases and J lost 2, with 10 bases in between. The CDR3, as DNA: TGTGCCAGCAGTGAAACGTTAGATCCCTACGAGCAGTACTTC. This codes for CASSETLDPYEQYF.

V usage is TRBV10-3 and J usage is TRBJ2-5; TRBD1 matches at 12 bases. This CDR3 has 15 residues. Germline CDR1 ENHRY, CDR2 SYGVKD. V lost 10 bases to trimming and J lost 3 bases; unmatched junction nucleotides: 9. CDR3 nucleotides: TGTGCCACCGAGACCGGGACAGGGGGCGAAGAGACCCAGTACTTC. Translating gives CATETGTGGEETQYF.

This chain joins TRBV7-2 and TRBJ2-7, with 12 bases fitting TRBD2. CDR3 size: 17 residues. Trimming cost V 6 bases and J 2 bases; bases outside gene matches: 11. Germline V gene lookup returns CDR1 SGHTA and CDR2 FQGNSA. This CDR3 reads CASSSLPPSGRAYEQYF. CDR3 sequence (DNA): TGTGCCAGCAGTTCTCTTCCACCTAGCGGGAGGGCCTACGAGCAGTACTTC.

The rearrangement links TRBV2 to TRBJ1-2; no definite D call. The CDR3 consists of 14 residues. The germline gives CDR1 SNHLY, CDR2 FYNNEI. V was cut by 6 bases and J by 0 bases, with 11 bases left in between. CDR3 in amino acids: CASSGRVPNYGYTF. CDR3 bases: TGTGCCAGCAGCGGAAGGGTTCCTAACTATGGCTACACCTTC.

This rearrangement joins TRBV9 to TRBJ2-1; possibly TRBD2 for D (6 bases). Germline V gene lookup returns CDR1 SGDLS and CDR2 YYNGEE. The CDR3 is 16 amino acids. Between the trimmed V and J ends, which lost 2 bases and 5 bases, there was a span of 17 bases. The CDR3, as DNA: TGTGCCAGCAGCGTTGGGTTAGTAGCGGCGGACAATGAGCAGTTCTTC. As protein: CASSVGLVAADNEQFF.

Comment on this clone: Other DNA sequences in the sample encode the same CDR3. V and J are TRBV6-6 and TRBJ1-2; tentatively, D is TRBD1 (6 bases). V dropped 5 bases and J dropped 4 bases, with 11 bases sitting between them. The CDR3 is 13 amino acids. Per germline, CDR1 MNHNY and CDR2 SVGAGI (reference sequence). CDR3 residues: CASSPGQFYGYTF. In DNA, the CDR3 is TGTGCCAGCAGTCCCGGACAGTTCTATGGCTACACCTTC.

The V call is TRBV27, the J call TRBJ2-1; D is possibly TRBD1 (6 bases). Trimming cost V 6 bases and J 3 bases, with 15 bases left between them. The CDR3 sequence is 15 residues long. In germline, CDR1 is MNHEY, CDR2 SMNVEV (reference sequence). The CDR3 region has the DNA TGTGCCAGCAGCACAACCGGGACACGCTACAATGAGCAGTTCTTC. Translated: CASSTTGTRYNEQFF.

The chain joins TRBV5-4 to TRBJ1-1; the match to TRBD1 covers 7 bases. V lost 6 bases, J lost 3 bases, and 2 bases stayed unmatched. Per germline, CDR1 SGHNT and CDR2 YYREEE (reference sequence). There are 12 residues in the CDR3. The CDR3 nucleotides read TGTGCCAGCAAACAGGGGCACACTGAAGCTTTCTTT. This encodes CASKQGHTEAFF.

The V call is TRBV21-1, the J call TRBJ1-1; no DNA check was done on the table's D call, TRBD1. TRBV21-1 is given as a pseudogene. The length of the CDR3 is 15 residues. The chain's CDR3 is CASSKYRGSNTEAFF. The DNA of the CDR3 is TGTGCCAGCAGCAAGTACAGGGGGTCTAACACTGAAGCTTTCTTT.

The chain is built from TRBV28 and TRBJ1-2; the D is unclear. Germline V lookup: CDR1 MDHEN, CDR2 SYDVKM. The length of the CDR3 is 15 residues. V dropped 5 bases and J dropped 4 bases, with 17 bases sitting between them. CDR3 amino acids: CASSPPGREFYGYTF. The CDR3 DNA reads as TGTGCCAGCAGTCCGCCAGGCCGAGAATTCTATGGCTACACCTTC.

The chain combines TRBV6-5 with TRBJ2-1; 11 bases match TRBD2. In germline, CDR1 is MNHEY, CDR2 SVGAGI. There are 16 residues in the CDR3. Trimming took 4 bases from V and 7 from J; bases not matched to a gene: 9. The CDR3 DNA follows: TGTGCCAGCAGTTCCCTCGTAGCGGGAGGGCATAATGAGCAGTTCTTC. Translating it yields CASSSLVAGGHNEQFF.

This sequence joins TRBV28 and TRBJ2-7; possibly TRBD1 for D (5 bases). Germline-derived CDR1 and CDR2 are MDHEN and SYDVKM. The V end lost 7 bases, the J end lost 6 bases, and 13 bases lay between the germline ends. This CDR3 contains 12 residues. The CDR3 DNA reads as TGTGCCAGCACAGGGCCGGTTTCCGAGCAGTACTTC. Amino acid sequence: CASTGPVSEQYF.

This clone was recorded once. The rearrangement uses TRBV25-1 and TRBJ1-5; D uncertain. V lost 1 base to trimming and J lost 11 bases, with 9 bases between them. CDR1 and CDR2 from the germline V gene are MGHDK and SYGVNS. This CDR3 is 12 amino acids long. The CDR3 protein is CASSESGGAQHF. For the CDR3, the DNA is TGTGCCAGCAGTGAATCGGGAGGAGCCCAGCATTTT.